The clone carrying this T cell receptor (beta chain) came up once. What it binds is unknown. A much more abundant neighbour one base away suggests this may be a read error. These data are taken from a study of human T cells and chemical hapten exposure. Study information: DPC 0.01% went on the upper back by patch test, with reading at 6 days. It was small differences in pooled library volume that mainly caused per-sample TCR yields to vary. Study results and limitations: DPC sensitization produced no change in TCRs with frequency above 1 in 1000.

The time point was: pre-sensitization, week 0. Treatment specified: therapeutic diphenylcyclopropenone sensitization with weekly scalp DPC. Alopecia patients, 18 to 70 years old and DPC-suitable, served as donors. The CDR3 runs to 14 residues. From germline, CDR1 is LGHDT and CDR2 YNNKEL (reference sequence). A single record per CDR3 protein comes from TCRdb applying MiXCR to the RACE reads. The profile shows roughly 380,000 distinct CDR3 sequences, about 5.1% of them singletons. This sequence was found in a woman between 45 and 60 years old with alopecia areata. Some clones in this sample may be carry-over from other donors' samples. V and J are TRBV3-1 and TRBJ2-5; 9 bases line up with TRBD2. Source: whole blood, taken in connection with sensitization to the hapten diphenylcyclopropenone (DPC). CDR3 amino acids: CGSSRSGGQETQYF. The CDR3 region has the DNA TGTGGCAGCAGCCGTAGCGGGGGCCAAGAGACCCAGTACTTC.